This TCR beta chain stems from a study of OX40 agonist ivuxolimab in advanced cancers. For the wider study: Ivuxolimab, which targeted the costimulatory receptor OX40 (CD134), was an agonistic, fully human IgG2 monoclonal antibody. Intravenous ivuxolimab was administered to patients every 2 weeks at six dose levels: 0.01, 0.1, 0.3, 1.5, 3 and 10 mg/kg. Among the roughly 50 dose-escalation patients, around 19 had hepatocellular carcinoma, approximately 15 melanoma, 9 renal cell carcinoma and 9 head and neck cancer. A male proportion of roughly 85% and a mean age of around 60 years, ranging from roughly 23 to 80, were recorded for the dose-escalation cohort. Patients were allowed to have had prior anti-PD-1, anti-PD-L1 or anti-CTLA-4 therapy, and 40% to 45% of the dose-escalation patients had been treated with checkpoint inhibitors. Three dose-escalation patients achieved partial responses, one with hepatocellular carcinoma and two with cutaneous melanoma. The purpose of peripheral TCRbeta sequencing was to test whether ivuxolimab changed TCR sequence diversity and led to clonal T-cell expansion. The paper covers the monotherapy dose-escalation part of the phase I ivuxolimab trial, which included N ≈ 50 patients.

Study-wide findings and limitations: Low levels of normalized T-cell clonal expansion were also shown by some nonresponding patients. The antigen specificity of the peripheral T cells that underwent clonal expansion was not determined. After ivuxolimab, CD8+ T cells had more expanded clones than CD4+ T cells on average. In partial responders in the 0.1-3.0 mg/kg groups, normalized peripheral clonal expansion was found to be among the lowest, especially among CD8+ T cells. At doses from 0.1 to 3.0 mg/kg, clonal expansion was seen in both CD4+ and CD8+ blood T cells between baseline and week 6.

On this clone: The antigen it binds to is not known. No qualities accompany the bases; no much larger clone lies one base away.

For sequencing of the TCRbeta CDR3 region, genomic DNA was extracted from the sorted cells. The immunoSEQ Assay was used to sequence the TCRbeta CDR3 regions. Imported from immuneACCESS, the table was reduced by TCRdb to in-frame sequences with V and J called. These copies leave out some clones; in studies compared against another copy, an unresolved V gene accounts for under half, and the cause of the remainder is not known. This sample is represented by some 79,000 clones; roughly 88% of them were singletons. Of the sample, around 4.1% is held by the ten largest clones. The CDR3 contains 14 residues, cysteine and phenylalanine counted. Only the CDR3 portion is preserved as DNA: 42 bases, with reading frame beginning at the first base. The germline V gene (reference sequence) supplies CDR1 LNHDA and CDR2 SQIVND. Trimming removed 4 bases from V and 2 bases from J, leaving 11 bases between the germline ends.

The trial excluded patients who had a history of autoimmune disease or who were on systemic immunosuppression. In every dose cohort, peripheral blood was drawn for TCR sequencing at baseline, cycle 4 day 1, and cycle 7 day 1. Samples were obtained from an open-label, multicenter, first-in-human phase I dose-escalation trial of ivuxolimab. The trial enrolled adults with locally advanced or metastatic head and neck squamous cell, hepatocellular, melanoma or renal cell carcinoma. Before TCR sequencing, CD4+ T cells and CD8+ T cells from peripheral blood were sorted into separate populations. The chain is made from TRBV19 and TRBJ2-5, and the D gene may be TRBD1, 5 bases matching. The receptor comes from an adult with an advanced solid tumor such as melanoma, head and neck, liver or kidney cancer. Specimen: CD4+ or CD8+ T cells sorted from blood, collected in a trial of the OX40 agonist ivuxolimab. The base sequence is TGTGCCAGTAGTAAAACGCAGGGTCAAGAGACCCAGTACTTC. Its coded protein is CASSKTQGQETQYF.